This T cell receptor beta chain comes out of a study of T cells in Graves' hyperthyroidism and ophthalmopathy. This clonotype was observed many times. Its antigen is still unknown. Study results and caveats: Within blood appeared most thyroid clonotypes that had expanded above 0.001.

Amplification of TCR beta CDR3 regions was performed using RNA transcripts as template. The primer set for the first-round RT-PCR of the TCR CDR3 was HTBI. TCRdb fed the multiplex PCR reads into MiXCR, producing one record per CDR3 protein. Seen here are 250,000 to 300,000 distinct CDR3 sequences, approximately 16% observed once, and the top ten hold about 33%. Trimming cost V 7 bases and J 4 bases, with 13 bases left between them. Per germline, CDR1 MNHEY and CDR2 SMNVEV (reference sequence). The CDR3 has 13 amino acids. Sequenced sample: blood. The genes are TRBV27 and TRBJ1-1; D is unresolved. The clonotype originates from a woman aged 45-59 years with Graves' hyperthyroidism that later progressed to Graves' ophthalmopathy. The CDR3 spells CASTSFRGTEAFF. CDR3 nucleotides: TGTGCCAGCACCTCGTTCCGGGGCACTGAAGCTTTCTTT.